Listed here are 26 T cell receptor beta chains from one sample, sequenced in a study of T cells in tuberculosis. Method: immunoSEQ multiplex PCR; TCRdb's copy keeps in-frame clones and lacks some. The table shows 20,000 to 25,000 clones, with around 97% occurring only once. Sequenced sample: PBMCs. The receptors shown here come from a donor aged 10-35 years with latent tuberculosis or without tuberculosis infection.

This chain connects TRBV7-8 to TRBJ2-1, with 9 positions matching TRBD2. Germline values: CDR1 SGHVS, CDR2 FQNEAQ. The CDR3 totals 16 residues. The junction had 10 bases not matched to a gene; V was cut back by 2 bases and J by 8 bases. CDR3 loop: CASSLYAGGLSYEQFF. The DNA of the CDR3 is TGTGCCAGCAGCTTATATGCGGGAGGGCTTTCGTATGAGCAGTTCTTC.

This chain joins TRBV9 and TRBJ1-2; D is unclear. This CDR3 is 15 amino acids long. Trimming took 4 bases from V and 4 from J, leaving 17 bases between them. Germline-derived CDR1 and CDR2 are SGDLS and YYNGEE. The CDR3, as DNA: TGTGCCAGCAGCCCACCCGGGTCTTTACGCTATGGCTACACCTTC. This codes for CASSPPGSLRYGYTF.

The chain links TRBV5-1 to TRBJ2-5; D gene uncertain. Trimming removed 2 bases from V and 1 base from J, with 12 bases in between. CDR1 and CDR2 from the germline V gene are SGHRS and YFSETQ. The CDR3 consists of 15 residues. CDR3: CASSFGRLGQETQYF. The CDR3 DNA is TGCGCCAGCAGCTTTGGCAGGTTGGGCCAAGAGACCCAGTACTTC.

The gene calls are TRBV7-6 and TRBJ1-5, with no clear D. Trimming took 1 base from V and 5 from J, leaving 9 bases between them. Germline assignment: CDR1 SGHVS and CDR2 FNYEAQ. This CDR3 region has 14 residues. CDR3 residues: CASSLGGFDQPQHF. In DNA form, the CDR3 reads TGTGCCAGCAGCTTAGGAGGGTTTGATCAGCCCCAGCATTTT.

This chain uses TRBV18 with TRBJ2-5, with D possibly matching TRBD1 (6 bases). Germline CDR1 is KGHSH and CDR2 is LQKENI. The CDR3 extends over 14 amino acids. Trimming removed 3 bases from V and 7 bases from J, with 15 bases in between. The CDR3, as DNA: TGTGCCAGCTCACCGGGGGCCCCACGGGGGACCCAGTACTTC. As protein: CASSPGAPRGTQYF.

The chain combines TRBV6-5 with TRBJ2-1, with 7 bases lining up with TRBD2. Germline CDR1 MNHEY, CDR2 SVGAGI. V dropped 0 bases and J dropped 3; count of bases not matched to a gene: 5. This CDR3 contains 16 residues. CDR3 loop: CASSYSPSGIYNEQFF. The CDR3 DNA reads TGTGCCAGCAGTTACTCGCCTAGCGGTATCTACAATGAGCAGTTCTTC.

The chain employs TRBV19 and TRBJ1-4; the D is unclear. The length of the CDR3 is 14 residues. CDR1 LNHDA and CDR2 SQIVND come from the germline V gene (reference sequence). Trimming left V 5 bases short and J 8 bases short, with 15 bases between. CDR3 in amino acids: CASSPSPGGEKLFF. For the CDR3, the DNA is TGTGCCAGTAGTCCGTCCCCCGGAGGGGAAAAACTGTTTTTT.

The rearrangement uses TRBV5-1 and TRBJ2-2; the D gene is possibly TRBD2 (6 bases). Trimming cost V 7 bases and J 4 bases, with 17 bases left between them. The CDR3 runs 15 residues. CDR1 is SGHRS, CDR2 YFSETQ, per germline. In DNA, the CDR3 is TGCGCCAGCGGTGATCTTGGGGGGATCACCGGGGAGCTGTTTTTT. Amino acids: CASGDLGGITGELFF.

This sequence joins TRBV30 and TRBJ1-2, with 7 bases fitting TRBD1. The germline CDR1 and CDR2 sequences are GTSNPN and SVGIG (reference sequence). The CDR3 has 12 amino acids. The V segment lost 5 bases and the J segment 5 bases; nucleotides outside the gene matches: 5. CDR3 DNA sequence: TGTGCCTGGGAAACAGGGGTGTATGGCTACACCTTC. Its translation: CAWETGVYGYTF.

The sample holds one count of this clone. The CDR3 DNA follows: TGTGCCAGCAGTTTAGGTCAGGGGGCTTACGAGCAGTACTTC. This codes for CASSLGQGAYEQYF. This chain joins TRBV28 and TRBJ2-7; the match to TRBD1 covers 8 bases. Trimming took 2 bases from V and 4 from J; bases not matched to a gene: 4. CDR1 and CDR2 (germline): MDHEN, SYDVKM. The CDR3 consists of 14 residues.

This sequence joins TRBV7-3 and TRBJ2-2; the D gene is possibly TRBD1 (5 bases). CDR1 and CDR2 from the germline V gene are SGHTA and FQGTGA. V was trimmed by 4 bases and J by 6 bases, leaving 9 bases between them. The CDR3 runs 13 residues. The CDR3 DNA is TGTGCCAGCAGCTCTCAGGGCCCCGGGGAGCTGTTTTTT. It codes for CASSSQGPGELFF.

The chain links TRBV2 to TRBJ1-1; 7 bases are a match to TRBD1. Looked up from germline, CDR1 is SNHLY and CDR2 is FYNNEI. The CDR3 has 15 amino acids. V shed 4 bases, J shed 0 bases, and the junction held 5 bases outside the gene matches. CDR3 bases: TGTGCCAGCAGTGTACACAGGGGAATGAACACTGAAGCTTTCTTT. It encodes CASSVHRGMNTEAFF.

V is TRBV29-1 and J is TRBJ1-4; D remains unclear. The CDR3 sequence is 12 residues long. V was pared by 6 bases and J by 7 bases, with 12 bases between. The V gene's germline CDR1 is SQVTM and CDR2 ANQGSEA. CDR3 sequence reads: CSVRRDSEKLFF. CDR3 bases: TGCAGCGTCCGACGGGATAGTGAAAAACTGTTTTTT.

J is TRBJ1-6 and V is TRBV27; D is possibly TRBD1 (5 bases). The V gene lost 6 bases and the J gene lost 11 bases, with 11 bases spanning the gap. The germline V gene has CDR1 MNHEY and CDR2 SMNVEV (reference sequence). The CDR3 spans 12 residues. The CDR3 spells CASSPGVAPLHF. CDR3 bases: TGTGCCAGCAGCCCGGGGGTAGCACCCCTCCACTTT.

This rearrangement joins TRBV2 to TRBJ2-1; 8 nucleotides agree with TRBD2. CDR1 is SNHLY, CDR2 FYNNEI, per germline. Unmatched junction bases numbered 16, after V lost 7 bases and J lost 8 bases. CDR3 length equals 16 residues. CDR3 region: CASKNSPGLGKDEQFF. CDR3 nucleotides: TGTGCCAGCAAAAATTCACCGGGACTAGGGAAGGATGAGCAGTTCTTC.

The chain recombines TRBV5-1 with TRBJ1-3; D might be TRBD1 (6 bases). Germline V gene lookup returns CDR1 SGHRS and CDR2 YFSETQ. The CDR3 extends over 19 amino acids. V was trimmed by 0 bases and J by 0 bases, leaving 19 bases between them. This CDR3 is CASSLDGARGKRSGNTIYF. The CDR3 bases are TGCGCCAGCAGCTTGGACGGCGCCAGGGGCAAACGCTCTGGAAACACCATATATTTT.

The V and J genes are TRBV10-1 and TRBJ2-7; a weak D match, TRBD1 (6 bases). Germline lookup yields CDR1 WNHNN and CDR2 SYGVQD (reference sequence). The V and J ends lost 0 bases and 6 bases respectively, with 15 bases between them. This CDR3 spans 15 amino acids. CDR3 nucleotides: TGCGCCAGCAGTGAGTCGCCAGGGGTGTCGGCCGAGCAGTACTTC. This codes for CASSESPGVSAEQYF.

This clone was detected only a few times. The chain uses TRBV9 and TRBJ2-2; 9 positions match TRBD2. The CDR3 has 17 residues. V gave up 3 bases and J gave up 4 bases; unmatched junction bases: 10. CDR1 and CDR2 (germline): SGDLS, YYNGEE. CDR3 DNA: TGTGCCAGCAGCGCAGAGGCGGGGGGGCCTGCCACCGGGGAGCTGTTTTTT. Its translation: CASSAEAGGPATGELFF. Full variable domain (rest looked up from reference TRBV9 and TRBJ2-2): DSGVTQTPKHLITATGQRVTLRCSPRSGDLSVYWYQQSLDQGLQFLIQYYNGEERAKGNILERFSAQQFPDLHSELNLSSLELGDSALYFCASSAEAGGPATGELFFGEGSRLTVL.

This chain connects TRBV7-9 to TRBJ1-5; D gene ambiguous. V was shortened by 0 bases and J by 0 bases, with 6 bases between the two germline ends. Looked up from germline, CDR1 is SEHNR and CDR2 is FQNEAQ (reference sequence). The CDR3 consists of 15 residues. The CDR3 DNA follows: TGTGCCAGCAGCTTAGCCGGGTTTAGCAATCAGCCCCAGCATTTT. Translation: CASSLAGFSNQPQHF.

V and J are TRBV21-1 and TRBJ2-1; the table gives TRBD2 as D, unverified against the DNA. TRBV21-1 is recorded as a pseudogene. This CDR3 contains 14 residues. The CDR3 protein is CASSNGSSYNEQFF. The CDR3 nucleotides are TGTGCCAGCAGCAACGGGAGCTCCTACAATGAGCAGTTCTTC.

The chain employs TRBV19 and TRBJ1-1, with a tentative D call TRBD1 (5 bases). V was clipped by 1 base and J by 6 bases, with 9 bases between them. Germline-derived CDR1 and CDR2 are LNHDA and SQIVND (reference sequence). The CDR3 length is 13 residues. The CDR3 DNA is TGTGCCAGTAGTATAGGCGGGGGGGCTGAAGCTTTCTTT. Protein: CASSIGGGAEAFF.

This sequence joins TRBV7-2 and TRBJ2-1, with TRBD1 matching over 8 bases. The ends lost 6 bases at V and 8 bases at J; junction bases unmatched: 12. This CDR3 is 15 amino acids long. Germline V CDR1 and CDR2: SGHTA, FQGNSA. The CDR3: CASRGLDRVGYEQFF. CDR3 coding DNA: TGTGCCAGCAGGGGATTGGACAGGGTAGGTTATGAGCAGTTCTTC.

This clone was counted a single time. This chain links TRBV10-3 with TRBJ1-1; D may be TRBD1 (5 bases). The length of the CDR3 is 11 residues. Germline V gene data show CDR1 as ENHRY and CDR2 as SYGVKD. The V end lost 6 bases, the J end lost 5 bases, and 7 bases lay between the germline ends. CDR3 in amino acids: CAIRGGTEAFF. The CDR3 coding sequence is TGTGCCATCAGGGGGGGTACTGAAGCTTTCTTT.

The chain joins TRBV7-9 to TRBJ2-5; 13 bases line up with TRBD2. The V gene end was trimmed by 5 bases and the J gene end by 2 bases; junction bases not matched to a gene: 8. The V gene's germline CDR1 is SEHNR and CDR2 FQNEAQ (reference sequence). CDR3 length: 17 residues. CDR3 loop: CASSLLGTSGEQETQYF. The CDR3 nucleotides read TGTGCCAGCAGCCTACTGGGGACTAGCGGGGAGCAAGAGACCCAGTACTTC.

This clone was detected only once. The chain recombines TRBV4-1 with TRBJ2-1; tentative D call: TRBD2 (6 bases). This CDR3 comprises 13 residues. CDR1 and CDR2 (germline): MGHRA, YSYEKL. V lost 6 bases and J lost 0, with 6 bases in between. CDR3 DNA: TGCGCCAGCAGGACTAGCTCCTACAATGAGCAGTTCTTC. Translation: CASRTSSYNEQFF.

The rearrangement uses TRBV7-9 and TRBJ2-7, with D possibly matching TRBD1 (5 bases). The CDR3 totals 13 residues. V lost 5 bases to trimming and J lost 5 bases, with 13 bases between them. CDR1 SEHNR and CDR2 FQNEAQ come from the germline V gene (reference sequence). CDR3 in amino acids: CASSAAGIHEQYF. The CDR3, as DNA: TGTGCCAGCAGCGCCGCAGGGATCCACGAGCAGTACTTC.